The clone carrying this T cell receptor (beta chain) has at least ten counts. Its antigen is still unknown. The sample is drawn from a study of identical twins. Study-level points and caveats: The study drew conclusions from cross-sectional statistical analysis, not from following the same donors. A lower insertion count was a feature of abundant cord blood beta clonotypes, with no such feature in memory repertoires.

TCRdb reanalysed the 5' RACE reads using MiXCR and keeps one entry per CDR3 protein. The repertoire includes about 260,000 distinct CDR3 sequences, roughly 7% of them detected once, and roughly 3.4% sits in the top ten. Germline loops: CDR1 MNHEY, CDR2 SMNVEV (reference sequence). V trimming: 4 bases; J trimming: 0 bases; junction bases outside the gene matches: 10. The CDR3 loop spans 17 amino acids. These records were also assigned to another study, of yellow fever vaccine responses in identical twins.

The sample taken for sequencing was memory (CD45RO+) T cells sorted from blood. The chain is built from TRBV27 and TRBJ2-3, with 7 nucleotides matching TRBD1. The receptor comes from a woman in her late teens or twenties in good health. CDR3 sequence (DNA): TGTGCCAGCAGTTCGTACGGGACAGTCATTAGCACAGATACGCAGTATTTT. Its protein product is CASSSYGTVISTDTQYF.